This T cell receptor beta chain was found in a study of glioma-infiltrating T cells. Overall study context: About one million peripheral T cells were targeted at roughly 4.5- to 11-fold coverage. General study results and limits: Above-expected tissue-blood divergence occurred in all gliomas, most in low-grade ones. Patients with low tissue-blood divergence carried a signature set of shared blood CDR3 motifs.

TCR alpha and beta CDR3 regions were amplified from RNA using iRepertoire nested multiplex PCR. Input was roughly 85-450 ng of tissue mRNA or PBMC total RNA. TCRdb re-analysed the multiplex PCR reads in MiXCR, keeping a single row per CDR3 protein. Of around 350,000 distinct CDR3 sequences listed, about two fifths are singletons. This clonotype has only a few counts. Its antigen is undetermined. This CDR3 has 14 residues. Trimming at V came to 4 bases and at J to 2 bases, leaving 4 bases not matched to a gene. The V gene's germline CDR1 is SEHNR and CDR2 FQNEAQ (reference sequence). The rearrangement joins TRBV7-9 to TRBJ2-5; 7 bases fit TRBD2. This clonotype was obtained from a human donor with low-grade glioma or glioblastoma, undergoing nonglioma brain surgery, or in good health (not recorded which). The sample taken for sequencing was glioma tissue, nonneoplastic brain tissue, or PBMCs (not recorded which). Here the CDR3 reads CASSYTSAQETQYF. The CDR3 bases are TGTGCCAGCAGCTATACTAGCGCGCAAGAGACCCAGTACTTC.